The 14 T cell receptor beta chains given below trace back to one sample, sequenced in a study of blood T cell repertoires in COVID-19 (dated by TCRdb to 2020 to 2022). Library creation used the immunoSEQ multiplex PCR assay. In its TCRdb copy, this immuneACCESS table keeps in-frame sequences only and misses some clones. Where compared with another copy, unresolved V genes explain less than half of these, and the others have no known cause. The sample records 160,000 or so clones, 87% of which are singletons. In total, the top ten clones hold roughly 4% of the sample. The sample comprised peripheral blood. These receptors all stem from a woman in her sixties or seventies who had recovered from COVID-19.

This chain connects TRBV4-1 to TRBJ2-3, with D possibly matching TRBD2 (7 bases). The CDR3 has 17 amino acids. V lost 1 base to trimming and J lost 2 bases, with 16 bases between them. Germline assignment: CDR1 MGHRA and CDR2 YSYEKL. CDR3: CASSQGEGGGVTDTQYF. Written as DNA, the CDR3 is TGCGCCAGCAGCCAAGGGGAAGGAGGGGGGGTCACAGATACGCAGTATTTT.

The chain carries TRBV20-1 and TRBJ2-7, with D maybe TRBD1 (5 bases). This CDR3 has 10 residues. The V gene's germline CDR1 is DFQATT and CDR2 SNEGSKA (reference sequence). The V end lost 8 bases, the J end lost 5 bases, and 10 bases lay between the germline ends. CDR3 bases: TGCAGTCTAGGGGTCCACGAGCAGTACTTC. This gives the protein CSLGVHEQYF.

This chain uses TRBV2 with TRBJ2-2; a possible D gene is TRBD2 (5 bases). The V gene lost 11 bases and the J gene lost 5 bases, with 12 bases spanning the gap. Germline-derived CDR1 and CDR2 are SNHLY and FYNNEI. The CDR3 spans 12 residues. This chain's CDR3 is CASQEVTGELFF. As DNA, the CDR3 is TGTGCCTCCCAGGAGGTTACCGGGGAGCTGTTTTTT.

V is TRBV20-1 and J is TRBJ1-1; D remains ambiguous. The germline CDR1 and CDR2 sequences are DFQATT and SNEGSKA (reference sequence). The CDR3 loop spans 11 amino acids. Trimming cost V 8 bases and J 10 bases, with 17 bases left between them. The CDR3 here is CSSLLGGRAFF. In DNA, the CDR3 is TGCAGTTCTTTGCTCGGTGGGAGAGCTTTCTTT.

This chain connects TRBV7-2 to TRBJ2-5, with a tentative D call TRBD2 (5 bases). The CDR3 has 14 residues. V lost 5 bases, J lost 3 bases, and 13 bases lay in between. The germline V gene encodes CDR1 SGHTA and CDR2 FQGNSA. This chain's CDR3 is CASSPRGQKETQYF. CDR3 sequence (DNA): TGTGCCAGCAGCCCCCGGGGTCAGAAAGAGACCCAGTACTTC.

The V gene is TRBV3-1 (or the pseudogene TRBV3-2), the J gene TRBJ2-7; 10 bases fit TRBD1. With V trimmed by 4 bases and J by 6 bases, 6 bases remained unmatched. The CDR3 has 14 residues. Germline loops: CDR1 LGHDT, CDR2 YNNKEL (reference sequence). The CDR3 coding sequence is TGTGCCAGCAGCCCGGGGACAGGGGTGGGCGAGCAGTACTTC. It encodes CASSPGTGVGEQYF.

This clone was counted a single time. V is TRBV7-2 and J is TRBJ2-1; D may be TRBD2 (5 bases). Germline assignment: CDR1 SGHTA and CDR2 FQGNSA. CDR3 length: 13 residues. V lost 8 bases, J lost 0 bases, and 8 bases lay in between. This CDR3 reads CASLGSSYNEQFF. The CDR3 DNA reads TGTGCCAGCTTGGGGAGCTCCTACAATGAGCAGTTCTTC.

V usage is TRBV28 and J usage is TRBJ2-2; 10 positions match TRBD2. The junction had 5 bases not matched to a gene; V was cut back by 6 bases and J by 4 bases. The length of the CDR3 is 15 residues. Looked up from germline, CDR1 is MDHEN and CDR2 is SYDVKM. The CDR3 is CASSTSGGATGELFF. Here the CDR3 DNA reads TGTGCCAGCAGCACAAGCGGGGGGGCCACCGGGGAGCTGTTTTTT.

The gene calls are TRBV28 and TRBJ1-1, with D maybe TRBD1 (6 bases). The germline gives CDR1 MDHEN, CDR2 SYDVKM. The CDR3 consists of 12 residues. V was cut by 5 bases and J by 11 bases, with 15 bases left in between. DNA for the CDR3: TGTGCCAGCAGTCGTAACAGGGTTGGGGCTTTCTTT. As protein: CASSRNRVGAFF.

The V call is TRBV19, the J call TRBJ1-5; 8 nucleotides agree with TRBD1. Unmatched junction bases numbered 1, after V lost 5 bases and J lost 1 base. This CDR3 has 14 residues. Germline CDR1 and CDR2: LNHDA and SQIVND (reference sequence). The CDR3 DNA reads as TGTGCCAGTAGTCGGACAGGGAGCAATCAGCCCCAGCATTTT. Translating gives CASSRTGSNQPQHF. Supplemented by reference TRBV19 and TRBJ1-5, the full variable domain reads DGGITQSPKYLFRKEGQNVTLSCEQNLNHDAMYWYRQDPGQGLRLIYYSQIVNDFQKGDIAEGYSVSREKKESFPLTVTSAQKNPTAFYLCASSRTGSNQPQHFGDGTRLSIL.

CDR3: CASSLRGGLTDTQYF. CDR3 coding DNA: TGTGCCAGCAGCTTAAGGGGGGGCTTAACAGATACGCAGTATTTT. V is TRBV7-6 and J is TRBJ2-3; possibly TRBD2 for D (7 bases). Per germline, CDR1 SGHVS and CDR2 FNYEAQ. The CDR3 totals 15 residues. Trimming took 2 bases from V and 3 from J, leaving 12 bases between them.

The genes are TRBV10-3 and TRBJ1-6; maybe TRBD1 (6 bases). This CDR3 contains 14 residues. CDR1 and CDR2 from the germline V gene are ENHRY and SYGVKD. Trimming pared 5 bases from V and 6 bases from J, leaving 11 bases between. The CDR3, as DNA: TGTGCCATCAGTCTCGACAGGAGTAATTCACCCCTCCACTTT. It is translated as CAISLDRSNSPLHF.

The chain employs TRBV4-2 and TRBJ2-1, with TRBD1 matching 9 bases. The V segment lost 3 bases and the J segment 4 bases; nucleotides outside the gene matches: 7. This CDR3 has 16 residues. The germline CDR1 and CDR2 sequences are LGHNA and YNFKEQ. The CDR3 loop is CASSHTGTGWYNEQFF. The DNA of the CDR3 is TGTGCCAGCAGCCACACCGGGACAGGGTGGTACAATGAGCAGTTCTTC.

The chain recombines TRBV18 with TRBJ2-2; tentatively, D is TRBD1 (6 bases). V lost 3 bases, J lost 4 bases, and 9 bases lay in between. The CDR3 is made up of 14 amino acids. Germline loops: CDR1 KGHSH, CDR2 LQKENI. CDR3 bases: TGTGCCAGCTCACCTGGACAGCGCACCGGGGAGCTGTTTTTT. Protein product: CASSPGQRTGELFF.